Shown below are 12 T cell receptor beta chains from a single sample sequenced in a study of blood T cell repertoires in COVID-19. Produced via immunoSEQ multiplex PCR; TCRdb's table is partial and in-frame only. Seen here are more than 110,000 clones, about 84% observed once, and the top ten hold 1.5% to 2%. Sequenced input: PBMCs or T cells enriched from blood (not recorded which). These receptor sequences come from a woman aged 18-29 years who had been exposed to COVID-19.

The V and J genes are TRBV6-6 and TRBJ1-1; 8 bases align to TRBD1. Unmatched junction bases numbered 8, after V lost 4 bases and J lost 10 bases. CDR1 is MNHNY, CDR2 SVGAGI, per germline (reference sequence). The CDR3 runs 13 residues. The CDR3 is CASSLSAGTGAFF. The CDR3 DNA reads as TGTGCCAGCAGTTTGTCGGCAGGGACAGGAGCTTTCTTT.

The chain joins TRBV27 to TRBJ1-1; 7 nucleotides align to TRBD1. Trimming took 5 bases from V and 3 from J; bases not matched to a gene: 12. CDR1 and CDR2 from the germline V gene are MNHEY and SMNVEV (reference sequence). The CDR3 spans 16 residues. Written as DNA, the CDR3 is TGTGCCAGCAGTCCCCGTCGACAGGGCAGGGACACTGAAGCTTTCTTT. It codes for CASSPRRQGRDTEAFF.

The V call is TRBV18, the J call TRBJ1-1; TRBD1 agrees at 9 bases. The CDR3 runs 14 residues. Germline CDR1 is KGHSH and CDR2 is LQKENI. V lost 5 bases and J lost 1; bases outside the gene matches: 2. The CDR3 region is CASSGTGKNTEAFF. The CDR3 DNA sequence: TGTGCCAGCTCAGGGACAGGGAAGAACACTGAAGCTTTCTTT.

V and J are TRBV19 and TRBJ2-6, with TRBD1 identical over 8 bases. Germline V gene data show CDR1 as LNHDA and CDR2 as SQIVND (reference sequence). The J segment lost 2 bases and the V segment lost 2 bases, leaving 2 bases of the junction unmatched. CDR3 size: 16 residues. The DNA of the CDR3 is TGTGCCAGTAGTATATGGACAGGGCCTGGGGCCAACGTCCTGACTTTC. Encoded protein: CASSIWTGPGANVLTF.

This chain connects TRBV6-4 to TRBJ2-1, with 10 bases that match TRBD2. J gave up 8 bases and V 0 bases, and 10 bases lay outside the gene matches. Germline CDR1 MRHNA, CDR2 SNTAGT. The length of the CDR3 is 17 residues. The CDR3 DNA reads as TGTGCCAGCAGTGACTCATCGCCTAGCGGGAGTAGCCATGAGCAGTTCTTC. Its translation: CASSDSSPSGSSHEQFF.

V is TRBV23-1 and J is TRBJ1-2; 9 positions match TRBD1. TRBV23-1 is given ORF status, its function remaining uncertain. The CDR3 extends over 15 amino acids. V lost 3 bases, J lost 4 bases, and 6 bases stayed unmatched. CDR3 nucleotide sequence: TGCGCCAGCAGTCACCCGACAGGGGGAACCTATGGCTACACCTTC. It yields the protein CASSHPTGGTYGYTF.

The chain joins TRBV2 to TRBJ2-5, with D perhaps TRBD2 (7 bases). Germline V CDR1 and CDR2: SNHLY, FYNNEI. The CDR3 sequence is 13 residues long. V was pared by 10 bases and J by 0 bases, with 12 bases between. This CDR3 reads CATGGVNQETQYF. The CDR3 coding sequence is TGTGCCACGGGGGGCGTTAACCAAGAGACCCAGTACTTC.

The rearrangement joins TRBV14 to TRBJ1-2, with D hard to call. The CDR3 sequence is 14 residues long. Germline V gene data show CDR1 as SGHDN and CDR2 as FVKESK. V was trimmed by 1 base and J by 2 bases, leaving 8 bases between them. CDR3 protein: CASSQVLENYGYTF. CDR3 sequence (DNA): TGTGCCAGCAGCCAAGTCCTGGAGAACTATGGCTACACCTTC.

The gene calls are TRBV7-3 and TRBJ2-1; 7 bases align to TRBD1. From germline, CDR1 is SGHTA and CDR2 FQGTGA. The CDR3 has 13 residues. The V segment lost 4 bases and the J segment 10 bases; nucleotides outside the gene matches: 7. The DNA for the CDR3 is TGTGCCAGCAGCTCCTACGGACAGGTCGAGCAGTTCTTC. This translates into CASSSYGQVEQFF.

Only one count was recorded for this clone. CDR3 nucleotide sequence: TGTGCCAGCTCACCGCGACAGGGTACCTACGAGCAGTACTTC. Its protein product is CASSPRQGTYEQYF. The J gene is TRBJ2-7, the V gene TRBV18, with 7 bases matching TRBD1. The V gene end was trimmed by 3 bases and the J gene end by 2 bases; junction bases not matched to a gene: 4. Germline V gene data show CDR1 as KGHSH and CDR2 as LQKENI. This CDR3 is built from 14 residues. The full variable domain, its missing parts supplied by reference TRBV18 and TRBJ2-7, is NAGVMQNPRHLVRRRGQEARLRCSPMKGHSHVYWYRQLPEEGLKFMVYLQKENIIDESGMPKERFSAEFPKEGPSILRIQQVVRGDSAAYFCASSPRQGTYEQYFGPGTRLTVT.

This clone was seen only once. The rearrangement links TRBV7-6 to TRBJ2-5; D possibly corresponds to TRBD1 (6 bases). Between the trimmed V and J ends, which lost 3 bases and 3 bases, there was a span of 14 bases. Germline assignment: CDR1 SGHVS and CDR2 FNYEAQ. The CDR3 extends over 15 amino acids. CDR3 sequence reads: CASSFGTGLEETQYF. CDR3 in DNA: TGTGCCAGCAGCTTCGGAACAGGGTTGGAAGAGACCCAGTACTTC.

This chain links TRBV13 with TRBJ1-3; a possible D gene is TRBD1 (6 bases). Trimming stripped 2 bases from V and 0 bases from J, with 11 bases between. Germline V gene data show CDR1 as PRHDT and CDR2 as FYEKMQ (reference sequence). The CDR3 contains 16 residues. In nucleotides, the CDR3 is TGTGCCAGCAGCTTACCTGGACAGAGCTCTGGAAACACCATATATTTT. Amino acid sequence: CASSLPGQSSGNTIYF.